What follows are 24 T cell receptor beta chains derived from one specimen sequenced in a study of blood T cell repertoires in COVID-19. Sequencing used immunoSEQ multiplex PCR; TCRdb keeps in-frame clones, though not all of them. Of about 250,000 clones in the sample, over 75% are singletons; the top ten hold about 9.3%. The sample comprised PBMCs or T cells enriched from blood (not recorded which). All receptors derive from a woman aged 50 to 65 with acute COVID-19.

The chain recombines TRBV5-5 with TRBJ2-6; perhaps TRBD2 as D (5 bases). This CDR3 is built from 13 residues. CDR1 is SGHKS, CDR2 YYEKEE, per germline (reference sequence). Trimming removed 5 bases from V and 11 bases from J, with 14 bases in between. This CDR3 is CASSPPGVDVLTF. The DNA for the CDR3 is TGTGCCAGCAGTCCGCCCGGGGTTGACGTCCTGACTTTC.

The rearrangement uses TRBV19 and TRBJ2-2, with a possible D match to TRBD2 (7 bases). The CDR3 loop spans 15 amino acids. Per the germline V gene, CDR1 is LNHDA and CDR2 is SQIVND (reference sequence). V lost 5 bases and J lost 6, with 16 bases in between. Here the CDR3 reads CASSLRGGSAGELFF. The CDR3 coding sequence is TGTGCCAGTAGTCTTAGGGGGGGCAGCGCCGGGGAGCTGTTTTTT.

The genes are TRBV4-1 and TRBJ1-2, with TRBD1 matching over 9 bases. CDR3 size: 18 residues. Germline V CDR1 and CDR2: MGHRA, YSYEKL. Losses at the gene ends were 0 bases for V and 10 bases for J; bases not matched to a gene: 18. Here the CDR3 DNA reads TGCGCCAGCAGCCAAGATCCAACAGGGGGCCCCTTGGGCTTAGTCTACACCTTC. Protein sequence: CASSQDPTGGPLGLVYTF.

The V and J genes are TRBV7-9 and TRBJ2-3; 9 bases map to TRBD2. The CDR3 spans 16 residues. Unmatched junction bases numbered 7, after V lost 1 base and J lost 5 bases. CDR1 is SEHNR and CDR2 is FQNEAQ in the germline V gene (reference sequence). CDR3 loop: CASSLGGLANQDTQYF. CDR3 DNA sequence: TGTGCCAGCAGCTTAGGGGGACTAGCCAATCAAGATACGCAGTATTTT.

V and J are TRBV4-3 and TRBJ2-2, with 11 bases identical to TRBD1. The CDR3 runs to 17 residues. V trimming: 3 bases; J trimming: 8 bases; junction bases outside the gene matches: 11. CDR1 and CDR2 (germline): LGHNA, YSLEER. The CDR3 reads CASSQTGQGARRGELFF. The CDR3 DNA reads TGCGCCAGCAGCCAGACCGGACAGGGGGCGCGTAGGGGGGAGCTGTTTTTT.

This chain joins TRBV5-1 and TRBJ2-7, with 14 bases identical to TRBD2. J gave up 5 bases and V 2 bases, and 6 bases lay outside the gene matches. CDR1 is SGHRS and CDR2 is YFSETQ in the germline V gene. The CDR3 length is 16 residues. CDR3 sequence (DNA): TGCGCCAGCAGCTTAGGACTAGCGGGGGGTGTAAACGAGCAGTACTTC. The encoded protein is CASSLGLAGGVNEQYF.

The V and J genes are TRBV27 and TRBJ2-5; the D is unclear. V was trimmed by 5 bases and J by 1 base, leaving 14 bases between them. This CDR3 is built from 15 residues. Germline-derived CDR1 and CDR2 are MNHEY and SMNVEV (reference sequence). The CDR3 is CASSKNAPLQETQYF. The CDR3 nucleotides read TGTGCCAGCAGTAAAAATGCTCCACTCCAAGAGACCCAGTACTTC.

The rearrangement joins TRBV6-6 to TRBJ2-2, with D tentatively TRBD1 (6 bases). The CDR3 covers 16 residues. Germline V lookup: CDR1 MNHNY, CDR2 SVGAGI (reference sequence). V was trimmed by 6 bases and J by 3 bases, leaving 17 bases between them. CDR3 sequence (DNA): TGTGCCAGCAGACCACAGGGTCTCGAAGACACCGGGGAGCTGTTTTTT. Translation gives CASRPQGLEDTGELFF.

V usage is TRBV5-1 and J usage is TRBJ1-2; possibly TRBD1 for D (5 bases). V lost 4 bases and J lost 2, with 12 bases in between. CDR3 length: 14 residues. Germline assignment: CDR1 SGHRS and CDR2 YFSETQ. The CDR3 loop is CASSTGPENYGYTF. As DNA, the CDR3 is TGCGCCAGCAGCACAGGACCAGAGAACTATGGCTACACCTTC.

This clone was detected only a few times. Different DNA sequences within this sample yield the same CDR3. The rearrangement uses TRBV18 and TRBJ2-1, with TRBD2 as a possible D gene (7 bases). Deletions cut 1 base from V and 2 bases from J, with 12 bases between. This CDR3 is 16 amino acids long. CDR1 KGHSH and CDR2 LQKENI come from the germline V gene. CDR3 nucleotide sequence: TGTGCCAGCTCACCACGGCGGGGGCAGACCTACAATGAGCAGTTCTTC. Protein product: CASSPRRGQTYNEQFF.

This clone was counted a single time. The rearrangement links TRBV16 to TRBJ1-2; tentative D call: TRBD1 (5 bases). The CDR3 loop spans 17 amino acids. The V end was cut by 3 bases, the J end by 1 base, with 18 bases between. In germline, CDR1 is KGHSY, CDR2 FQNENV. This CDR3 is CASSHRAGRNFNYGYTF. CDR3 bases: TGTGCCAGCAGCCACCGCGCAGGGCGCAATTTTAACTATGGCTACACCTTC.

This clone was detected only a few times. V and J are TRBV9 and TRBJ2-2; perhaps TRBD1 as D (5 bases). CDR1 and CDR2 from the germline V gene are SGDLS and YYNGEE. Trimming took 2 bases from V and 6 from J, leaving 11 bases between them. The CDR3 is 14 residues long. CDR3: CASSVSQGAGELFF. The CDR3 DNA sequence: TGTGCCAGCAGCGTGTCCCAGGGTGCCGGGGAGCTGTTTTTT.

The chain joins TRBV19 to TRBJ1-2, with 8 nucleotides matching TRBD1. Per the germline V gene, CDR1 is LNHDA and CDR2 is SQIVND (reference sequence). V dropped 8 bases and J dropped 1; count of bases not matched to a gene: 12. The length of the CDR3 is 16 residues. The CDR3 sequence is CASVPGQVGVNYGYTF. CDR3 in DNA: TGTGCCAGTGTTCCGGGACAGGTGGGAGTTAACTATGGCTACACCTTC.

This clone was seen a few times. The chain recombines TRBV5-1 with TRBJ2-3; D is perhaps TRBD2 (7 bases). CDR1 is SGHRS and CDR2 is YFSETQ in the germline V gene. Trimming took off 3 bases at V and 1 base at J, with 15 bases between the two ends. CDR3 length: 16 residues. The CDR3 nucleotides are TGCGCCAGCAGCTCAGGGGTCAGCGGGGGCACAGATACGCAGTATTTT. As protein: CASSSGVSGGTDTQYF.

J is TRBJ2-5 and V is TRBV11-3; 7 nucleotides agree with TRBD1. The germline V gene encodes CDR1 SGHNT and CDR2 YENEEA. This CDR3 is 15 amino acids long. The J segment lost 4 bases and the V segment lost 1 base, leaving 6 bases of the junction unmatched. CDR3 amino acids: CASSLGGGASETQYF. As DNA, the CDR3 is TGTGCCAGCAGCTTAGGAGGGGGCGCCTCAGAGACCCAGTACTTC.

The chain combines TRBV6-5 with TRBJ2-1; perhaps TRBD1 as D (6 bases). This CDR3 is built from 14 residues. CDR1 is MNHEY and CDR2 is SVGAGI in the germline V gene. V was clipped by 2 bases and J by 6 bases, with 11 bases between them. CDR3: CASSYGRGRNEQFF. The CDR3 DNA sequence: TGTGCCAGCAGTTACGGCAGGGGACGCAATGAGCAGTTCTTC.

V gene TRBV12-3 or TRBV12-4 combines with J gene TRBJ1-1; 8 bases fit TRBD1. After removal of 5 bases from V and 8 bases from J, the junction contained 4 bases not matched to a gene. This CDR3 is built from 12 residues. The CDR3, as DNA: TGTGCCAGCAGTCGCTGGGACAGGGAAGCTTTCTTT. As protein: CASSRWDREAFF.

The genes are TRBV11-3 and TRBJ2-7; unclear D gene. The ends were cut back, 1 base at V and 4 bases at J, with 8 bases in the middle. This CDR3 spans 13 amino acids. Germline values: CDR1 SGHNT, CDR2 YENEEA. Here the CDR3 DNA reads TGTGCCAGCAGCTTAGGAGTCTCATACGAGCAGTACTTC. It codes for CASSLGVSYEQYF.

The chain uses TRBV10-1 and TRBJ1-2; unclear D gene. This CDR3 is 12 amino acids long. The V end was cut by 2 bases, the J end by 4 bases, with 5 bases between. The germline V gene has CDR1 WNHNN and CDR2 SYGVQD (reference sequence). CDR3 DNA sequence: TGCGCCAGCAGTGAGGGCAGCTATGGCTACACCTTC. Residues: CASSEGSYGYTF.

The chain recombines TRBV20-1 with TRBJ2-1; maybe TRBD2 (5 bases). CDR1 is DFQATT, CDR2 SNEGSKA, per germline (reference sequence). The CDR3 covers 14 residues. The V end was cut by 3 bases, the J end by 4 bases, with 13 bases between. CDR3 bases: TGCAGTGCTAGTAGCGACTACGCGTACAATGAGCAGTTCTTC. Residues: CSASSDYAYNEQFF.

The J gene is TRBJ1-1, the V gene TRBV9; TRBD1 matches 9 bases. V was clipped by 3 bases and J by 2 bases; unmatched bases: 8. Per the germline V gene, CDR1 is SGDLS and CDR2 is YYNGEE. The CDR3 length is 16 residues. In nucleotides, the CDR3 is TGTGCCAGCAGCGAGGGACAGGGAATGTATAACACTGAAGCTTTCTTT. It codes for CASSEGQGMYNTEAFF.

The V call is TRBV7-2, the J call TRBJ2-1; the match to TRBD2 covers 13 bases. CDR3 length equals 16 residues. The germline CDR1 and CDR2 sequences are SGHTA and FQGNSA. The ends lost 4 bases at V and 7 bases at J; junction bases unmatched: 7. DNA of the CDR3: TGTGCCAGCAGCTCACTAGCGGGGGGGACGGCAAATGAGCAGTTCTTC. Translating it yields CASSSLAGGTANEQFF.

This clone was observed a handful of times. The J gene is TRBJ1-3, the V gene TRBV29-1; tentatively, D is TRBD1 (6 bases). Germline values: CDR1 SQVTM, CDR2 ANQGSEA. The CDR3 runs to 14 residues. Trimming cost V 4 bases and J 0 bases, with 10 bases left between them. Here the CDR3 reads CSVVDSDSGNTIYF. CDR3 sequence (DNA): TGCAGCGTTGTGGACAGTGACTCTGGAAACACCATATATTTT.

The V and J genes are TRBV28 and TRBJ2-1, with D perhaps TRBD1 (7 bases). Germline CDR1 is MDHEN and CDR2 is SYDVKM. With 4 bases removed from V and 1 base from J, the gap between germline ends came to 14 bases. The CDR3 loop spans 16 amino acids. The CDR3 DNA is TGTGCCAGCAGTTCGCGGGACAGACGATCCTACAATGAGCAGTTCTTC. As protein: CASSSRDRRSYNEQFF.